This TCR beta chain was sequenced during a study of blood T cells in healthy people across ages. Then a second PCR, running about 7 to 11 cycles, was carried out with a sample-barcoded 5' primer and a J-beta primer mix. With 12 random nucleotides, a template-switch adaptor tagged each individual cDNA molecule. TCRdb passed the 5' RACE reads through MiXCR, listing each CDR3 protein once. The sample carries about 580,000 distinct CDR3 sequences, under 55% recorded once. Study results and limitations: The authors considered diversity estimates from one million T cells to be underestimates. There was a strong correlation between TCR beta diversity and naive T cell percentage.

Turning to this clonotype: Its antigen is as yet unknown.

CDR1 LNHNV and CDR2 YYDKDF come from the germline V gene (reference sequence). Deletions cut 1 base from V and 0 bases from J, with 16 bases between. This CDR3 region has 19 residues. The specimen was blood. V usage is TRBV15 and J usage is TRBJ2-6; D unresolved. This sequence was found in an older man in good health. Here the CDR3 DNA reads TGTGCCACCAGCAGAGCTAAGGTCTCAAGGCCCTCTGGGGCCAACGTCCTGACTTTC. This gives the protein CATSRAKVSRPSGANVLTF.